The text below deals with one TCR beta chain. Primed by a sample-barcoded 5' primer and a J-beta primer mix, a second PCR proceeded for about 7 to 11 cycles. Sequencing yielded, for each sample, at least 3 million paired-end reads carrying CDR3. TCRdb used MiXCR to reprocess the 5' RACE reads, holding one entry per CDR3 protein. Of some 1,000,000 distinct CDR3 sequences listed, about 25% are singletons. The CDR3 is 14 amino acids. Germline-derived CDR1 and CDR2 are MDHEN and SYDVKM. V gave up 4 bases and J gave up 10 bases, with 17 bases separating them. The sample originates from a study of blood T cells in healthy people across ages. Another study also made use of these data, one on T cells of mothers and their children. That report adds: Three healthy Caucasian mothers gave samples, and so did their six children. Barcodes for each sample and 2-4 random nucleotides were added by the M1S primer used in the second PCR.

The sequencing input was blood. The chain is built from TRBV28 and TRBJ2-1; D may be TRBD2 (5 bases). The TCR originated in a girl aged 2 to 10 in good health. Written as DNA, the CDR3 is TGTGCCAGCAGTTCCTTCTTAGCGTACTGGGAGCAGTTCTTC. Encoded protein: CASSSFLAYWEQFF.